Presented here are 22 T cell receptor beta chains from one specimen sequenced in a study of T cells in localized non-small cell lung cancer. Measured with immunoSEQ multiplex PCR; TCRdb has only the in-frame clones, and not every one. The sample consists of 53,000 or so clones, roughly 90% of them appearing once. The specimen comprised peripheral blood, sampled before any cancer treatment. The source of these receptors is a man aged 40 to 69 with stage I lung adenocarcinoma.

The rearrangement links TRBV18 to TRBJ2-5; perhaps TRBD1 as D (6 bases). V was trimmed by 0 bases and J by 3 bases, leaving 8 bases between them. The CDR3 is made up of 14 amino acids. Germline V lookup: CDR1 KGHSH, CDR2 LQKENI. CDR3 protein: CASSPPNREETQYF. For the CDR3, the DNA is TGTGCCAGCTCACCACCCAACAGGGAAGAGACCCAGTACTTC.

The chain combines TRBV27 with TRBJ2-7, with 13 bases identical to TRBD2. The CDR3 loop spans 15 amino acids. Germline values: CDR1 MNHEY, CDR2 SMNVEV (reference sequence). The J segment lost 4 bases and the V segment lost 6 bases, leaving 6 bases of the junction unmatched. The CDR3 DNA is TGTGCCAGCAGGACGGGACTAGCGGGAATTTACGAGCAGTACTTC. This encodes CASRTGLAGIYEQYF.

This clone was found once. The V gene is TRBV28, the J gene TRBJ2-1, with D possibly being TRBD1 (6 bases). Trimming shortened V by 7 bases and J by 5 bases, and 12 bases separated the two germline ends. The V gene's germline CDR1 is MDHEN and CDR2 SYDVKM. The CDR3 extends over 13 amino acids. Here the CDR3 reads CASNKQGHNEQFF. CDR3 sequence (DNA): TGTGCCAGCAATAAACAGGGCCACAATGAGCAGTTCTTC.

The chain links TRBV28 to TRBJ2-3; 8 bases align to TRBD2. V lost 6 bases to trimming and J lost 1 base; unmatched junction nucleotides: 3. Germline V gene sequence: CDR1 MDHEN, CDR2 SYDVKM. The CDR3 is 14 residues long. CDR3 nucleotide sequence: TGTGCCAGCAGAATCGGGGGGGGCACAGATACGCAGTATTTT. Residues: CASRIGGGTDTQYF.

This chain uses TRBV5-4 with TRBJ2-5; 11 positions agree with TRBD2. There are 16 residues in the CDR3. Trimming removed 4 bases from V and 3 bases from J; junction bases left unmatched: 8. Germline lookup yields CDR1 SGHNT and CDR2 YYREEE (reference sequence). CDR3 nucleotides: TGTGCCAGCAGCCCCTTTGAACTAGCGGGGGAAGAGACCCAGTACTTC. Its translation is CASSPFELAGEETQYF.

V usage is TRBV18 and J usage is TRBJ2-5, with D possibly matching TRBD2 (5 bases). Germline V CDR1 and CDR2: KGHSH, LQKENI. The V gene lost 6 bases and the J gene lost 5 bases, with 13 bases spanning the gap. The length of the CDR3 is 13 residues. The CDR3 sequence: CASSLAGTETQYF. CDR3 DNA: TGTGCCAGCTCCCTTGCGGGCACGGAGACCCAGTACTTC.

The V call is TRBV2, the J call TRBJ2-5, with 9 nucleotides matching TRBD1. Per the germline V gene, CDR1 is SNHLY and CDR2 is FYNNEI. The ends lost 6 bases at V and 2 bases at J; junction bases unmatched: 4. The CDR3 spans 14 residues. The CDR3 sequence is CASRKTGGQETQYF. In DNA, the CDR3 is TGTGCCAGCAGAAAGACAGGGGGTCAAGAGACCCAGTACTTC.

The rearrangement links TRBV14 to TRBJ2-1; D unresolved. Trimming pared 2 bases from V and 4 bases from J, leaving 9 bases between. Germline CDR1 is SGHDN and CDR2 is FVKESK. CDR3 length: 14 residues. CDR3 residues: CASSQLTNYNEQFF. The CDR3 DNA reads as TGTGCCAGCAGCCAATTAACTAATTACAATGAGCAGTTCTTC.

The CDR3 sequence: CASSVDSSGRAVDTQYF. The CDR3 DNA reads as TGTGCCAGCAGCGTAGACAGTAGCGGGAGGGCCGTTGATACGCAGTATTTT. The J gene is TRBJ2-3, the V gene TRBV9; 11 bases are shared with TRBD2. The CDR3 covers 17 residues. After removal of 0 bases from V and 6 bases from J, the junction contained 9 bases not matched to a gene. The germline gives CDR1 SGDLS, CDR2 YYNGEE.

The V call is TRBV5-1, the J call TRBJ2-1; 7 bases agree with TRBD2. This CDR3 has 15 amino acids. V trimming: 6 bases; J trimming: 5 bases; junction bases outside the gene matches: 11. The V gene's germline CDR1 is SGHRS and CDR2 YFSETQ. CDR3 sequence (DNA): TGCGCCAGCACGAGCCGGGGAGGGAGAGACAATGAGCAGTTCTTC. This gives the protein CASTSRGGRDNEQFF.

The V gene is TRBV9, the J gene TRBJ2-1; D gene unclear. Germline V gives CDR1 SGDLS, CDR2 YYNGEE. CDR3 length: 13 amino acids. Trimming took 0 bases from V and 7 from J, leaving 8 bases between them. For the CDR3, the DNA is TGTGCCAGCAGCGTAGGTCTGCTTAATGAGCAGTTCTTC. Its translation: CASSVGLLNEQFF.

The rearrangement uses TRBV28 and TRBJ1-5; no clear D. In germline, CDR1 is MDHEN, CDR2 SYDVKM. V gave up 3 bases and J gave up 9 bases, with 15 bases separating them. This CDR3 has 14 amino acids. The CDR3 DNA is TGTGCCAGCAGTTTGAATCCCCCTGGGATGCCCCAGCATTTT. It is translated as CASSLNPPGMPQHF.

The J gene is TRBJ1-3, the V gene TRBV2; the D is unclear. The ends were cut back, 7 bases at V and 3 bases at J, with 19 bases in the middle. Germline CDR1 reads SNHLY; CDR2 reads FYNNEI. The CDR3 length is 16 residues. As DNA, the CDR3 is TGTGCCAGCACTACCCCCGACCATGGAGATGGAAACACCATATATTTT. Protein sequence: CASTTPDHGDGNTIYF.

This clone appeared once. The rearrangement uses TRBV2 and TRBJ2-3, with a weak D call TRBD1 (6 bases). The CDR3 has 14 residues. Germline V lookup: CDR1 SNHLY, CDR2 FYNNEI. The ends were cut back, 6 bases at V and 0 bases at J, with 10 bases in the middle. CDR3 bases: TGTGCCAGCAGCCGGACAGCGAGCACAGATACGCAGTATTTT. Translated, it gives CASSRTASTDTQYF.

The gene calls are TRBV4-2 and TRBJ1-5, with D unresolved. Germline V CDR1 and CDR2: LGHNA, YNFKEQ. The V gene lost 0 bases and the J gene lost 4 bases, with 13 bases spanning the gap. CDR3 size: 16 residues. This CDR3 reads CASSQDDVTANQPQHF. The CDR3, as DNA: TGTGCCAGCAGCCAAGATGATGTGACGGCGAATCAGCCCCAGCATTTT.

The chain has TRBV2 and TRBJ2-4; D ambiguous. The length of the CDR3 is 14 residues. The V gene lost 2 bases and the J gene lost 4 bases, with 9 bases spanning the gap. From germline, CDR1 is SNHLY and CDR2 FYNNEI. Here the CDR3 DNA reads TGTGCCAGCAGTGAAAGTGCCGGTAAAAACATTCAGTACTTC. It encodes CASSESAGKNIQYF.

The chain recombines TRBV15 with TRBJ2-7; D is unclear. The ends were cut back, 6 bases at V and 7 bases at J, with 13 bases in the middle. The germline V gene has CDR1 LNHNV and CDR2 YYDKDF (reference sequence). The CDR3 covers 12 residues. CDR3 DNA: TGTGCCACCAGTACCACCTCCTTTGAGCAGTACTTC. Its translation is CATSTTSFEQYF.

The J gene is TRBJ1-1, the V gene TRBV5-1; 11 bases fit TRBD1. Germline trimming cut 4 bases from V and 5 bases from J; bases unmatched to any gene: 7. Germline CDR1 reads SGHRS; CDR2 reads YFSETQ. The CDR3 consists of 15 residues. CDR3 DNA: TGCGCCAGCAGCAAGGGACAGGGGGTGGGAACTGAAGCTTTCTTT. Translating gives CASSKGQGVGTEAFF.

This clone was counted between two and nine times. The chain is built from TRBV18 and TRBJ2-1; 15 nucleotides line up with TRBD2. The V gene's germline CDR1 is KGHSH and CDR2 LQKENI. The CDR3 loop spans 18 amino acids. V trimming: 6 bases; J trimming: 0 bases; junction bases outside the gene matches: 6. CDR3 in DNA: TGTGCCAGCTCGCGGACTAGCGGGAGGGATAGCTCCTACAATGAGCAGTTCTTC. Translation: CASSRTSGRDSSYNEQFF.

This sequence joins TRBV27 and TRBJ2-3; D may be TRBD2 (6 bases). V was trimmed by 10 bases and J by 5 bases, leaving 16 bases between them. CDR1 MNHEY and CDR2 SMNVEV come from the germline V gene (reference sequence). The CDR3 runs to 13 residues. In DNA, the CDR3 is TGTGCCACCGGTGGAGGGCCGGAAGATACGCAGTATTTT. Protein: CATGGGPEDTQYF.

This clone was seen once. This chain connects TRBV18 to TRBJ2-3; D possibly matches TRBD1 or TRBD2 (5 bases each). Germline V gives CDR1 KGHSH, CDR2 LQKENI. Trimming stripped 6 bases from V and 0 bases from J, with 19 bases between. CDR3 size: 17 residues. DNA for the CDR3: TGTGCCAGCTCTCCATACCCCGGGACGGAAAGCACAGATACGCAGTATTTT. It codes for CASSPYPGTESTDTQYF. Using reference TRBV18 and TRBJ2-3 for the parts outside the CDR3, the full variable domain is NAGVMQNPRHLVRRRGQEARLRCSPMKGHSHVYWYRQLPEEGLKFMVYLQKENIIDESGMPKERFSAEFPKEGPSILRIQQVVRGDSAAYFCASSPYPGTESTDTQYFGPGTRLTVL.

V gene TRBV5-8 combines with J gene TRBJ1-1; 7 positions match TRBD1. Losses at the gene ends were 4 bases for V and 5 bases for J; bases not matched to a gene: 11. The germline CDR1 and CDR2 sequences are SGHTS and YDEGEE. CDR3 length: 15 residues. The CDR3 region is CASSTIDRDPTEAFF. CDR3 DNA: TGTGCCAGCAGCACTATTGACAGGGATCCAACTGAAGCTTTCTTT.